The entry that follows covers one T cell receptor beta chain sequence. Antigen specificity is unknown. The sample is drawn from a study of T cell clonotyping in hematopoietic cell transplantation. Findings and caveats of the study: Graft donor and pretransplant recipient Inverse Simpson Index values predicted broader posttransplant TCR diversity.

Method: immunoSEQ multiplex PCR; TCRdb's copy keeps in-frame clones and lacks some. The sample has around 15,000 clones, nearly 95% seen once; the top ten hold 5% to 6.5%. CDR3 length equals 15 residues. CDR1 is LGHNT and CDR2 is FRNRAP in the germline V gene. V lost 1 base and J lost 4, with 8 bases in between. This sequence joins TRBV12-5 and TRBJ2-6; D gene ambiguous. The material sequenced was peripheral blood mononuclear cells. The clonotype comes from a man between 40 and 49 years old in good health. Some clones in this sample may be carry-over from other donors' samples. The CDR3 spells CASGLGDSGANVLTF. The CDR3 nucleotides are TGTGCTAGTGGTTTGGGGGATTCCGGGGCCAACGTCCTGACTTTC.